These 30 T cell receptor beta chains were all obtained from the same sample, sequenced in a study of blood T cell repertoires in COVID-19. Clones were read by immunoSEQ multiplex PCR, and TCRdb kept only the in-frame ones, dropping some. This sample has about 240,000 clones; around 81% occur once, and the top ten carry about 2%. The sequencing sample was made of peripheral blood. The source is a man aged 30-40 years who had recovered from COVID-19.

The rearrangement uses TRBV2 and TRBJ1-3; maybe TRBD1 (6 bases). The CDR3 has 16 residues. Germline loops: CDR1 SNHLY, CDR2 FYNNEI. The V end was cut by 3 bases, the J end by 2 bases, with 14 bases between. The CDR3 protein is CASSEGHPRPGNTIYF. CDR3 DNA: TGTGCCAGCAGTGAGGGACATCCGAGGCCTGGAAACACCATATATTTT.

The genes are TRBV3-1 (or the pseudogene TRBV3-2) and TRBJ2-2; D ambiguous. The germline V gene encodes CDR1 LGHDT and CDR2 YNNKEL (reference sequence). There are 14 residues in the CDR3. V lost 1 base to trimming and J lost 6 bases, with 9 bases between them. The CDR3 reads CASSQGFGSGELFF. The CDR3 DNA reads TGTGCCAGCAGCCAAGGGTTCGGGTCCGGGGAGCTGTTTTTT.

Concerning this clone itself: Sequence at one end of the junction differs from germline and may be a read error. This chain connects TRBV12-3 or TRBV12-4 to TRBJ1-1; D gene unclear. The CDR3 sequence is 12 residues long. Here the CDR3 reads CASRSKNAEAFF. CDR3 nucleotide sequence: TGTGCCAGCAGGAGCAAGAACGCTGAAGCTTTCTTT.

This clone was detected once. The gene calls are TRBV4-1 and TRBJ1-6; 10 nucleotides line up with TRBD1. CDR1 MGHRA and CDR2 YSYEKL come from the germline V gene. Trimming at V came to 3 bases and at J to 13 bases, leaving 15 bases not matched to a gene. This CDR3 is 17 amino acids long. CDR3 region: CASSHGGTGAARGPLHF. The CDR3 region has the DNA TGCGCCAGCAGCCATGGAGGGACAGGGGCTGCCAGAGGGCCCCTCCACTTT.

The V gene is TRBV19, the J gene TRBJ1-1; possibly TRBD1 for D (6 bases). This CDR3 contains 14 residues. Germline values: CDR1 LNHDA, CDR2 SQIVND (reference sequence). V was cut by 7 bases and J by 3 bases, with 15 bases left in between. CDR3 sequence: CASIPQGSDTEAFF. The CDR3, as DNA: TGTGCCAGTATCCCTCAGGGGTCGGACACTGAAGCTTTCTTT.

This clone was counted a single time. The rearrangement links TRBV12-3 or TRBV12-4 to TRBJ1-5; D gene unclear. This CDR3 is built from 13 residues. Trimming removed 7 bases from V and 4 bases from J, with 11 bases in between. CDR3 DNA: TGTGCCAGCACCGGGATGGGTAATCAGCCCCAGCATTTT. This codes for CASTGMGNQPQHF.

CDR3 sequence reads: CASSVGSTSTDTQYF. The CDR3 DNA follows: TGTGCCAGCAGCGTAGGGTCGACTAGCACAGATACGCAGTATTTT. V and J are TRBV9 and TRBJ2-3, with D hard to call. The V gene's germline CDR1 is SGDLS and CDR2 YYNGEE. With 0 bases removed from V and 0 bases from J, the gap between germline ends came to 8 bases. This CDR3 spans 15 amino acids.

J is TRBJ2-7 and V is TRBV10-1, with TRBD2 as a possible D gene (7 bases). This CDR3 is 18 amino acids long. In germline, CDR1 is WNHNN, CDR2 SYGVQD (reference sequence). Trimming pared 8 bases from V and 0 bases from J, leaving 26 bases between. The CDR3 sequence is CASGDRYRDYSLSYEQYF. CDR3 coding DNA: TGCGCCAGCGGGGACCGGTACAGGGACTATTCTCTCTCCTACGAGCAGTACTTC.

This clone showed up just once. The chain combines TRBV27 with TRBJ2-1, with TRBD2 matching 12 bases. In germline, CDR1 is MNHEY, CDR2 SMNVEV (reference sequence). This CDR3 region has 15 residues. V gave up 6 bases and J gave up 4 bases; unmatched junction bases: 4. DNA of the CDR3: TGTGCCAGCAGGACTAGCGGGGGAAGATACAATGAGCAGTTCTTC. It translates to CASRTSGGRYNEQFF.

V is TRBV5-6 and J is TRBJ2-7; perhaps TRBD1 as D (5 bases). Trimming took 2 bases from V and 6 from J, leaving 12 bases between them. Germline values: CDR1 SGHDT, CDR2 YYEEEE. The CDR3 runs to 13 residues. As DNA, the CDR3 is TGTGCCAGCAGCTTCCTAGGTAGGGGCGAGCAGTACGTC. Protein product: CASSFLGRGEQYV.

The V call is TRBV9, the J call TRBJ1-1, with 9 bases aligning to TRBD1. J gave up 4 bases and V 4 bases, and 17 bases lay outside the gene matches. Germline V gene lookup returns CDR1 SGDLS and CDR2 YYNGEE. The CDR3 is 18 amino acids. The CDR3 protein is CASSPYPGQGGISTEAFF. DNA of the CDR3: TGTGCCAGCAGCCCTTACCCGGGACAGGGAGGAATTAGCACTGAAGCTTTCTTT.

V gene TRBV7-3 combines with J gene TRBJ1-1; the D gene is possibly TRBD1 (5 bases). CDR1 SGHTA and CDR2 FQGTGA come from the germline V gene. Trimming pared 5 bases from V and 8 bases from J, leaving 18 bases between. This CDR3 comprises 14 residues. CDR3 in amino acids: CASSTGSGKGEAFF. The CDR3 coding sequence is TGTGCCAGCAGCACAGGCTCAGGGAAAGGAGAAGCTTTCTTT.

This rearrangement joins TRBV28 to TRBJ2-7; TRBD2 matches at 10 bases. This CDR3 region has 15 residues. Germline V lookup: CDR1 MDHEN, CDR2 SYDVKM. V trimming: 5 bases; J trimming: 7 bases; junction bases outside the gene matches: 11. CDR3 sequence: CASSLISGGQREQYV. CDR3 in DNA: TGTGCCAGCAGTCTTATTAGCGGGGGGCAAAGGGAGCAGTACGTC.

As regards this clone: Distinct nucleotide sequences in the sample also encode this CDR3. This sequence joins TRBV2 and TRBJ1-5; D is perhaps TRBD1 (5 bases). Germline CDR1 is SNHLY and CDR2 is FYNNEI. The V end was cut by 7 bases, the J end by 1 base, with 8 bases between. The CDR3 is 13 residues long. CDR3 loop: CASIQGSNQPQHF. The CDR3 DNA reads as TGTGCCAGCATCCAGGGAAGCAATCAGCCCCAGCATTTT. Looking up the rest from reference TRBV2 and TRBJ1-5 gives the full variable domain: EPEVTQTPSHQVTQMGQEVILRCVPISNHLYFYWYRQILGQKVEFLVSFYNNEISEKSEIFDDQFSVERPDGSNFTLKIRSTKLEDSAMYFCASIQGSNQPQHFGDGTRLSIL.

J is TRBJ2-7 and V is TRBV10-3; D possibly corresponds to TRBD1 (5 bases). This CDR3 is 13 amino acids long. Between the trimmed V and J ends, which lost 3 bases and 3 bases, there was a span of 9 bases. CDR1 and CDR2 from the germline V gene are ENHRY and SYGVKD. The DNA of the CDR3 is TGTGCCATCAGTGAAGGGGCGGTCTACGAGCAGTACGTC. Protein product: CAISEGAVYEQYV.

The chain combines TRBV18 with TRBJ1-1, with 7 bases identical to TRBD1. Trimming cost V 6 bases and J 5 bases; bases outside gene matches: 6. Germline lookup yields CDR1 KGHSH and CDR2 LQKENI. The CDR3 is 13 residues long. The CDR3 nucleotides read TGTGCCAGCTCGCAAGAACAGGGGACTGAAGCTTTCTTT. It yields the protein CASSQEQGTEAFF. Variable domain in full (rest from reference TRBV18 and TRBJ1-1): NAGVMQNPRHLVRRRGQEARLRCSPMKGHSHVYWYRQLPEEGLKFMVYLQKENIIDESGMPKERFSAEFPKEGPSILRIQQVVRGDSAAYFCASSQEQGTEAFFGQGTRLTVV.

This sequence joins TRBV7-6 and TRBJ1-1; possibly TRBD1 for D (5 bases). The CDR3 is made up of 16 amino acids. Germline V CDR1 and CDR2: SGHVS, FNYEAQ. With 1 base removed from V and 8 bases from J, the gap between germline ends came to 20 bases. The CDR3 sequence: CASSLEAERGRDEAFF. CDR3 DNA sequence: TGTGCCAGCAGCTTAGAAGCCGAGAGAGGGAGGGACGAAGCTTTCTTT.

There are many counts of this clone. The V gene is TRBV18, the J gene TRBJ1-5, with D possibly matching TRBD1 (6 bases). Trimming stripped 5 bases from V and 9 bases from J, with 14 bases between. Germline lookup yields CDR1 KGHSH and CDR2 LQKENI. The CDR3 loop spans 13 amino acids. The chain's CDR3 is CASSEGGVRPQHF. In DNA form, the CDR3 reads TGTGCCAGCTCAGAAGGGGGGGTCCGGCCCCAGCATTTT.

The chain recombines TRBV6-5 with TRBJ2-5, with TRBD1 as a possible D gene (5 bases). Trimming pared 6 bases from V and 7 bases from J, leaving 18 bases between. Germline V CDR1 and CDR2: MNHEY, SVGAGI. The CDR3 has 14 residues. The CDR3 region is CASSGDRLVGTQYF. CDR3 nucleotides: TGTGCCAGCAGCGGTGACAGACTCGTCGGGACCCAGTACTTC.

The chain employs TRBV4-1 and TRBJ2-5, with TRBD2 identical over 7 bases. Germline lookup yields CDR1 MGHRA and CDR2 YSYEKL. The CDR3 contains 16 residues. V dropped 9 bases and J dropped 1; count of bases not matched to a gene: 14. This CDR3 is CASSQFFSGTQETQYF. The CDR3 bases are TGCGCCAGTTCCCAATTTTTCAGCGGGACCCAAGAGACCCAGTACTTC.

This chain uses TRBV19 with TRBJ1-2; a possible D gene is TRBD1 (6 bases). The germline gives CDR1 LNHDA, CDR2 SQIVND (reference sequence). Trimming took off 9 bases at V and 7 bases at J, with 12 bases between the two ends. CDR3 length equals 11 residues. CDR3 amino acids: CASGGASGYTF. Here the CDR3 DNA reads TGTGCCAGCGGGGGGGCCTCTGGCTACACCTTC.

J is TRBJ1-1 and V is TRBV6-5, with D perhaps TRBD1 (6 bases). Germline CDR1 and CDR2: MNHEY and SVGAGI. CDR3 length: 13 amino acids. Between the trimmed V and J ends, which lost 7 bases and 2 bases, there was a span of 11 bases. The CDR3 loop reads CASNRVFNTEAFF. CDR3 DNA sequence: TGTGCCAGCAACAGGGTTTTTAACACTGAAGCTTTCTTT.

V usage is TRBV12-5 and J usage is TRBJ1-5; D not certain. The CDR3 runs 14 residues. V was shortened by 6 bases and J by 4 bases, with 13 bases between the two germline ends. The germline V gene has CDR1 LGHNT and CDR2 FRNRAP. CDR3 sequence: CASGGDTTNQPQHF. DNA of the CDR3: TGTGCTAGTGGGGGAGACACGACGAATCAGCCCCAGCATTTT.

CDR3 residues: CASSLHDRTTTEAFF. CDR3 in DNA: TGTGCCAGCAGCCTTCACGACAGGACAACGACTGAAGCTTTCTTT. This chain uses TRBV3-1 (or the pseudogene TRBV3-2) with TRBJ1-1; possible D gene TRBD1, 6 bases. The CDR3 totals 15 residues. From germline, CDR1 is LGHDT and CDR2 YNNKEL (reference sequence). The V end was cut by 4 bases, the J end by 5 bases, with 17 bases between.

This clone was detected only once. The rearrangement uses TRBV6-1 and TRBJ1-1; no reliable D call. Per germline, CDR1 MNHNS and CDR2 SASEGT. Between the trimmed V and J ends, which lost 3 bases and 5 bases, there was a span of 7 bases. CDR3 size: 12 residues. The CDR3 is CASSDQWTEAFF. CDR3 DNA sequence: TGTGCCAGCAGTGATCAGTGGACTGAAGCTTTCTTT.

This clone occurred a few times. The chain recombines TRBV6-5 with TRBJ1-5; a weak D match, TRBD1 (5 bases). The CDR3 runs 13 residues. Trimming left V 5 bases short and J 5 bases short, with 10 bases between. Germline loops: CDR1 MNHEY, CDR2 SVGAGI. The CDR3 loop is CASSPRGDQPQHF. The CDR3 nucleotides are TGTGCCAGCAGTCCCCGGGGGGATCAGCCCCAGCATTTT.

The chain carries TRBV5-1 and TRBJ1-2; D may be TRBD1 (6 bases). The germline V gene encodes CDR1 SGHRS and CDR2 YFSETQ. The CDR3 sequence is 15 residues long. Trimming took off 3 bases at V and 5 bases at J, with 17 bases between the two ends. CDR3 coding DNA: TGCGCCAGCAGCTACGGACAGAGTAGAACGTATGGCTACACCTTC. It yields the protein CASSYGQSRTYGYTF.

The CDR3 loop reads CASSYSQGWTGELFF. The CDR3 nucleotides read TGTGCCAGCAGTTACTCCCAGGGATGGACCGGGGAGCTGTTTTTT. The chain couples TRBV6-5 to TRBJ2-2, with D maybe TRBD1 (5 bases). The CDR3 spans 15 residues. Between the trimmed V and J ends, which lost 0 bases and 5 bases, there was a span of 10 bases. Germline loops: CDR1 MNHEY, CDR2 SVGAGI.

The V and J genes are TRBV19 and TRBJ2-7, with 7 bases aligning to TRBD1. V was clipped by 3 bases and J by 3 bases; unmatched bases: 2. CDR1 LNHDA and CDR2 SQIVND come from the germline V gene (reference sequence). CDR3 length: 13 residues. The CDR3 nucleotides read TGTGCCAGTAGTATGTACAGGGGCTACGAGCAGTACTTC. The encoded protein is CASSMYRGYEQYF.

The V and J genes are TRBV3-1 (or the pseudogene TRBV3-2) and TRBJ2-1; no clear D gene. Germline-derived CDR1 and CDR2 are LGHDT and YNNKEL (reference sequence). CDR3 length: 15 amino acids. V was cut by 3 bases and J by 0 bases, with 9 bases left in between. The CDR3 spells CASSQLSSSYNEQFF. DNA of the CDR3: TGTGCCAGCAGCCAGCTGTCGAGCTCCTACAATGAGCAGTTCTTC.